This T cell receptor (beta chain) was documented in a study of T cells in Graves' hyperthyroidism and ophthalmopathy. Across the whole study: Peripheral blood was secured at the point of initial diagnosis, before any treatment. Study-level points and caveats: Researchers report that a 13 V-J model separated ophthalmopathy from stable hyperthyroidism.

Looked up from germline, CDR1 is GTSNPN and CDR2 is SVGIG (reference sequence). V was clipped by 0 bases and J by 2 bases; unmatched bases: 4. This CDR3 is 14 amino acids long. From RNA transcripts, TCR beta CDR3 regions were amplified. In the first-round RT-PCR of the TCR CDR3, the HTBI primer set was used. TCRdb independently ran MiXCR on the multiplex PCR reads; one entry per CDR3 protein. The sample yields around 690,000 distinct CDR3 sequences, 15% to 20% seen once. Hyperthyroidism was newly diagnosed in patients aged 18 to 65 (duration under 2 months). Thyroid ultrasound, orbital computed tomography, clinical symptoms, and serum thyroxine and TRAb underpinned diagnoses. This clonotype has a count of ten or more. What it binds is unknown.

This TCR was recovered from a man aged 50 to 59 with Graves' hyperthyroidism. Input material: blood. V usage is TRBV30 and J usage is TRBJ2-7; 7 bases are shared with TRBD1. The CDR3 protein is CAWSVPQGPYEQYF. CDR3 in DNA: TGTGCCTGGAGTGTACCACAGGGGCCCTACGAGCAGTACTTC.